This is a list of T cell receptor beta chains from one sample in a study of shared clonotypes between healthy human individuals. The method was immunoSEQ multiplex PCR; TCRdb's version includes in-frame clones alone and lacks a portion of them. The table has 550,000 to 750,000 clones, about 91% seen once; the top ten hold about 24%. The specimen was naive CD8+ T cells sorted from blood. These receptors came from a man aged 25 to 45 in good health. CDR3s include the opening cysteine and the closing phenylalanine or tryptophan. Each record gives: clone size, D gene, CDR3 length, J gene, V gene, CDR3 protein, CDR3 DNA. A D gene is named only where the DNA matches it firmly. Expanded clones get a size class; other rows say once, few or many, or leave the size out.

>.|.|14|TRBJ1-1|TRBV7-9
CASSLGGEGSEAFF
TGTGCCAGCAGCTTAGGTGGGGAAGGATCTGAAGCTTTCTTT
>once|.|12|TRBJ1-1|TRBV10-2
CASIGGATEAFF
TGCGCCAGCATCGGGGGCGCGACTGAAGCTTTCTTT
>.|.|11|TRBJ1-2|TRBV20-1
CSARRDRGYTF
TGCAGTGCTAGACGAGACAGGGGCTACACCTTC
>.|.|14|TRBJ2-3|TRBV7-9
CAITLDSVTDTQYF
TGTGCCATCACATTAGACAGTGTTACAGATACGCAGTATTTT
>.|.|14|TRBJ2-1|TRBV6-1
CASSEAIRYNEQFF
TGTGCCAGCAGTGAAGCCATTCGGTACAATGAGCAGTTCTTC
>.|.|16|TRBJ1-1|TRBV7-9
CASSSSTVIGSPEAFF
TGTGCCAGCAGCTCCTCAACAGTTATCGGATCTCCAGAAGCTTTCTTT
>.|.|14|TRBJ2-7|TRBV7-6
CASSLAGGSYEQYF
TGTGCCAGCAGCTTAGCGGGAGGCTCCTACGAGCAGTACTTC
>.|.|16|TRBJ2-1|TRBV4-1
CASSQVGGFSYNEQFF
TGCGCCAGCAGCCAAGTGGGGGGTTTCTCCTACAATGAGCAGTTCTTC
>once|.|17|TRBJ2-3|TRBV4-1
CASSLGSGAAEADTQYF
TGCGCCAGCAGCCTAGGCTCCGGAGCGGCGGAGGCAGATACGCAGTATTTT
>.|TRBD2|13|TRBJ2-7|TRBV28
CASWGGLRYEQYF
TGTGCCAGCTGGGGAGGGCTCCGCTACGAGCAGTACTTC
>.|.|14|TRBJ2-1|TRBV27
CASSLIPLGGGQFF
TGTGCCAGCAGTTTAATCCCCTTAGGTGGAGGGCAGTTCTTC
>once|TRBD1|13|TRBJ2-1|TRBV10-1
CASSDSTGGEQFF
TGCGCCAGCAGTGATTCGACAGGGGGTGAGCAGTTCTTC
>.|.|15|TRBJ2-2|TRBV7-9
CASSLRVLSAGELFF
TGTGCCAGCAGCTTACGAGTATTAAGTGCCGGGGAGCTGTTTTTT
>once|.|14|TRBJ2-7|TRBV5-1
CASSLNPGTYEQYF
TGCGCCAGCAGCTTGAATCCCGGCACCTACGAGCAGTACTTC
>.|.|16|TRBJ2-1|TRBV6-6
CASSYSTGVQNNEQFF
TGTGCCAGCAGTTACTCTACGGGAGTTCAAAACAATGAGCAGTTCTTC
>.|TRBD1|17|TRBJ1-1|TRBV9
CASSVAGQVVMNTEAFF
TGTGCCAGCAGCGTAGCTGGACAGGTAGTAATGAACACTGAAGCTTTCTTT
>.|.|18|TRBJ2-1|TRBV5-1
CASSLLQGASGRTHEQFF
TGCGCCAGCAGCTTGCTACAGGGGGCGAGCGGGAGGACCCATGAGCAGTTCTTC
>.|TRBD2|15|TRBJ2-7|TRBV5-1
CASRREAGDPYEQYF
TGCGCCAGCAGGAGGGAAGCGGGAGACCCCTACGAGCAGTACTTC
>.|TRBD2|15|TRBJ2-5|TRBV13
CASSLVREVGETQYF
TGTGCCAGCAGCTTAGTGCGGGAGGTCGGAGAGACCCAGTACTTC
>.|.|17|TRBJ2-1|TRBV7-9
CASSSGGGKDPYNEQFF
TGTGCCAGCAGCTCGGGGGGCGGGAAGGACCCCTACAATGAGCAGTTCTTC
>.|TRBD2|17|TRBJ2-1|TRBV4-1
CASSQVLLAGGQGEQFF
TGCGCCAGCAGCCAAGTCCTACTAGCGGGAGGCCAAGGGGAGCAGTTCTTC
>.|.|14|TRBJ1-1|TRBV11-2
CASSLTGIDTEAFF
TGTGCCAGCAGCTTAACAGGGATAGACACTGAAGCTTTCTTT
>.|.|16|TRBJ2-7|TRBV5-4
CASSLYTGIGIYEQYF
TGTGCCAGCAGCCTGTATACTGGTATCGGAATATACGAGCAGTACTTC
>.|.|13|TRBJ2-7|TRBV6-6
CASSWALGYEQYF
TGTGCCAGCTCGTGGGCACTCGGCTACGAGCAGTACTTC
>.|.|12|TRBJ2-7|TRBV4-1
CASSPGSYEQYF
TGCGCCAGCAGCCCCGGCTCCTACGAGCAGTACTTC
>.|.|14|TRBJ2-2|TRBV7-6
CASSPWGNTGELFF
TGTGCCAGCAGCCCTTGGGGCAACACCGGGGAGCTGTTTTTT
>.|TRBD1|15|TRBJ1-5|TRBV4-1
CASGTGEVINQPQHF
TGCGCCAGTGGGACAGGGGAGGTTATCAATCAGCCCCAGCATTTT